What follows is one TCR beta chain and its context. The protocol was immunoSEQ multiplex PCR, while the TCRdb copy is restricted to in-frame clones and leaves out a portion. The profile shows 31,000 or so clones, around 76% of them singletons. The entry originates in a study of STAT5B mutations in CD4+ large granular lymphocyte leukemia. J gave up 0 bases and V 4 bases, and 6 bases lay outside the gene matches. This CDR3 spans 16 amino acids. CDR1 and CDR2 from the germline V gene are SGHRS and YFSETQ. V usage is TRBV5-1 and J usage is TRBJ2-3, with TRBD2 matching over 9 bases. The origin of this receptor is a human donor in good health. Sequencing input: CD4+ T cells from blood buffy coats. For the CDR3, the DNA is TGCGCCAGCAGCGCAGGACTAGCGCAAAGCACAGATACGCAGTATTTT. Translating it yields CASSAGLAQSTDTQYF.